This is a list of T cell receptor beta chains from one sample in a study of blood T cell repertoires in COVID-19. The repertoire was sequenced with immunoSEQ multiplex PCR; TCRdb's copy has only in-frame clones and lacks some. The repertoire holds 200,000 or so clones, with roughly 88% as singletons. The specimen sequenced was PBMCs or T cells enriched from blood (not recorded which). Receptor source: a woman aged 25 to 45 who had been exposed to COVID-19. Both conserved end residues are part of each CDR3. The D gene is left open where the match is weak. Clone size is not always given. Where it is, it says once, few, many or a class for expanded clones.

D: -
size: -
J: TRBJ1-1
V: TRBV28
DNA: TGTGCCAGCAGTTTCGGACTTGAAGCTTTCTTT
CDR3: CASSFGLEAFF

D: TRBD1
size: once
J: TRBJ1-6
V: TRBV5-1
DNA: TGCGCCAGCAGCGTTGGACAGGGGAATTCACCCCTCCACTTT
CDR3: CASSVGQGNSPLHF

D: -
size: -
J: TRBJ1-2
V: TRBV25-1
DNA: TGTGCCAGCAGTGAATTGAATGGGCAGGTTGGAGGCTACACCTTC
CDR3: CASSELNGQVGGYTF

D: TRBD2
size: few
J: TRBJ2-7
V: TRBV29-1
DNA: TGCAGCGTTCATCCCCTAGCGGGAGGTTCCGAGCAGTACTTC
CDR3: CSVHPLAGGSEQYF

D: -
size: -
J: TRBJ1-1
V: TRBV30
DNA: TGTGCCTGGAGTACATCCGGGGATCTGAACACTGAAGCTTTCTTT
CDR3: CAWSTSGDLNTEAFF

D: -
size: -
J: TRBJ1-5
V: TRBV7-9
DNA: TGTGCCAGCAGCTTGGGGGCGCGCAGCAATCAGCCCCAGCATTTT
CDR3: CASSLGARSNQPQHF

D: -
size: -
J: TRBJ1-3
V: TRBV6-5
DNA: TGTGCCAGCGAGGGGGATTCTGGAAACACCATATATTTT
CDR3: CASEGDSGNTIYF

D: TRBD1
size: -
J: TRBJ2-7
V: TRBV28
DNA: TGTGCCAGCAGTTTATTTGGACAGGGACCCTCCTACGAGCAGTACTTC
CDR3: CASSLFGQGPSYEQYF

D: -
size: -
J: TRBJ2-1
V: TRBV9
DNA: TGTGCCAGCAGCGTCCAGGGGCAGGGGCGTCGCAATGAGCAGTTCTTC
CDR3: CASSVQGQGRRNEQFF

D: TRBD1
size: -
J: TRBJ2-1
V: TRBV30
DNA: TGTGCCTGGAGTGAGGGCCAGGGGGATTCCCAGTTCTTC
CDR3: CAWSEGQGDSQFF

D: TRBD1
size: few
J: TRBJ2-7
V: TRBV19
DNA: TGTGCCAGTAGTTGGGGGGGCCCTGGGACAGGGTCATCCGAGCAGTACTTC
CDR3: CASSWGGPGTGSSEQYF

D: -
size: -
J: TRBJ1-1
V: TRBV12-3/TRBV12-4
DNA: TGTGCCAGCAGTTTAGTGTGGGCGCCAGGGGCTTTCTTT
CDR3: CASSLVWAPGAFF

D: TRBD1
size: few
J: TRBJ1-1
V: TRBV5-1
DNA: TGCGCCAGCAGCTTGGACAGGGGAACTGAAGCTTTCTTT
CDR3: CASSLDRGTEAFF

D: -
size: -
J: TRBJ2-7
V: TRBV5-1
DNA: TGCGCCAGCAGCTTGGCTGGACAAAGGCTTGGCGAGCAGTACTTC
CDR3: CASSLAGQRLGEQYF

D: -
size: -
J: TRBJ2-1
V: TRBV9
DNA: TGTGCCAGCAGCCTACGACGGAGTCCCTCCTACAATGAGCAGTTCTTC
CDR3: CASSLRRSPSYNEQFF

D: -
size: -
J: TRBJ2-1
V: TRBV30
DNA: TGTGCCTGGAACCGGGACACAACCACCTACAATGAGCAGTTCTTC
CDR3: CAWNRDTTTYNEQFF

D: -
size: -
J: TRBJ1-1
V: TRBV19
DNA: TGTGCCAGTTCCCCAGGGCTTGTGAACACTGAAGCTTTCTTT
CDR3: CASSPGLVNTEAFF

D: -
size: -
J: TRBJ2-7
V: TRBV9
DNA: TGTGCCAGCAGCGCCAGCGAGGACTGGCAGACCTCCAACGATATCGGGCAGTACTTC
CDR3: CASSASEDWQTSNDIGQYF

D: -
size: -
J: TRBJ1-3
V: TRBV19
DNA: TGTGCCAGCCGGTCGTGGCAGGGTCAACATTTT
CDR3: CASRSWQGQHF

D: -
size: -
J: TRBJ1-1
V: TRBV19
DNA: TGTGCCTGCGCATTAGCAGGGGCCGGGTCGATTCGGAAAGAAGCTTTCTTT
CDR3: CACALAGAGSIRKEAFF

D: TRBD1
size: -
J: TRBJ2-2
V: TRBV5-1
DNA: TGCGCCAGCAGTAGGGACAGCAGCACCGGGGAGCTGTTTTTT
CDR3: CASSRDSSTGELFF

D: TRBD2
size: once
J: TRBJ2-1
V: TRBV5-1
DNA: TGCGCCAGCAGTCCGTCCCTAGCGGGACTCTACAATGAGCAGTTCTTC
CDR3: CASSPSLAGLYNEQFF

D: -
size: -
J: TRBJ1-2
V: TRBV7-6
DNA: TGTGCCAGCAGCCCGGGAGGGGGGGCGTCTATCCCTTATGGCTACACCTTC
CDR3: CASSPGGGASIPYGYTF

D: TRBD1
size: -
J: TRBJ1-3
V: TRBV5-1
DNA: TGCGCCAGCAGCCCAGGGACAGGGGGACGAAGTGGTTCTGGAAACACCATATATTTT
CDR3: CASSPGTGGRSGSGNTIYF

D: -
size: once
J: TRBJ1-6
V: TRBV2
DNA: TGTGCCAGCACTTCACTGGAGGGCCGGGAGAATTCACCCCTCCACTTT
CDR3: CASTSLEGRENSPLHF

D: TRBD1
size: -
J: TRBJ1-1
V: TRBV6-5
DNA: TGTGCCAGCAGTTCTATTAACAGGGGCCGCGGCACTGAAGCTTTCTTT
CDR3: CASSSINRGRGTEAFF

D: -
size: -
J: TRBJ2-3
V: TRBV12-3/TRBV12-4
DNA: TGTGCCAGCATCACGGCGGGTCAAGATACGCAGTATTTT
CDR3: CASITAGQDTQYF

D: -
size: -
J: TRBJ2-1
V: TRBV27
DNA: TGTGCCAGCAGTTTACGGGGGTTCTCCTACAATGAGCAGTTCTTC
CDR3: CASSLRGFSYNEQFF

D: TRBD2
size: -
J: TRBJ2-1
V: TRBV5-4
DNA: TGTGCCAGCAGCACCCCACTAGCGGGAACCTACAATGAGCAGTTCTTC
CDR3: CASSTPLAGTYNEQFF

D: -
size: -
J: TRBJ2-1
V: TRBV2
DNA: TGTGCCAGCAGTGGGCACAATGAGCAGTTCTTC
CDR3: CASSGHNEQFF

D: -
size: -
J: TRBJ1-1
V: TRBV30
DNA: TGTGCCTGGACCACAGGGTTGAACACTGAAGCTTTCTTT
CDR3: CAWTTGLNTEAFF

D: -
size: -
J: TRBJ1-5
V: TRBV6-5
DNA: TGTGCCAGCAGCGACACAGGACATAGCAATCAGCCCCAGCATTTT
CDR3: CASSDTGHSNQPQHF

D: TRBD1
size: -
J: TRBJ2-2
V: TRBV5-1
DNA: TGCGCCAGCAGCCACGGGACAGGAATTGCCGGGGAGCTGTTTTTT
CDR3: CASSHGTGIAGELFF

D: -
size: -
J: TRBJ2-1
V: TRBV4-2
DNA: TGTGCCAGCAGCCAAGATTGGGGGGAAAATGAGCAGTTCTTC
CDR3: CASSQDWGENEQFF

D: TRBD2
size: -
J: TRBJ2-1
V: TRBV19
DNA: TGTGCCAGTAGTAGCGACAGGAACGTACTGGGTAGCGGGAGATCCTACAATGAGCAGTTCTTC
CDR3: CASSSDRNVLGSGRSYNEQFF

D: -
size: -
J: TRBJ2-1
V: TRBV2
DNA: TGTGCCAGCAGAGACGGGACTCCCTACCCCTACAATGAGCAGTTCTTC
CDR3: CASRDGTPYPYNEQFF

D: -
size: -
J: TRBJ1-1
V: TRBV6-5
DNA: TGTGCCAGCAGTTACTCTATCCGGTCGAACACTGAAGCTTTCTTT
CDR3: CASSYSIRSNTEAFF

D: -
size: -
J: TRBJ2-7
V: TRBV2
DNA: TGTGCCAGCAGTGCACAGGTCTACGAGCAGTACTTC
CDR3: CASSAQVYEQYF

D: -
size: -
J: TRBJ2-3
V: TRBV7-2
DNA: TGTGCCAGCAGCTTAGTTCGGCAGGGGAGTTTCGCAGATACGCAGTATTTT
CDR3: CASSLVRQGSFADTQYF

D: TRBD2
size: -
J: TRBJ2-5
V: TRBV18
DNA: TGTGCCAGCTCACCAATTCAGCGGGAACAAGGGACCCAGTACTTC
CDR3: CASSPIQREQGTQYF